This T cell receptor (beta chain) emerged from a study of regulatory T cells in long-lasting Graves disease. Stated time point: persistent/refractory GD, antithyroid drugs over 5 years with positive TRAb. Preparation of the TCR library used RNA extracted from PBMCs. This clonotype has at least ten counts. The CDR3 is made up of 14 amino acids. V lost 6 bases and J 0 bases, leaving 15 bases between the germline ends. Germline CDR1 and CDR2: DFQATT and SNEGSKA (reference sequence). Arm-PCR of CDR3 regions with iRepertoire HTBI primers generated TCR beta libraries. TCRdb independently ran MiXCR on the multiplex PCR reads; one entry per CDR3 protein. The sample consists of around 400,000 distinct CDR3 sequences, around 20% of them appearing once.

The source material was peripheral blood mononuclear cells (PBMCs), sampled when the disease was refractory, from a patient treated with antithyroid drugs. The TCR comes from a female donor with Graves disease. This chain uses TRBV20-1 with TRBJ2-7; weak D call: TRBD1 (5 bases). The CDR3 sequence: CSAREYDSSYEQYF. In DNA, the CDR3 is TGCAGTGCCCGAGAGTACGACAGCTCCTACGAGCAGTACTTC.